The source of this T cell receptor beta chain is a study of cytomegalovirus exposure and HLA in healthy donors (dated by TCRdb to about 2017). Regarding the research as a whole: In an earlier analysis of under 600 of the donors, around 290 Gb of sequence data and some 120 million unique TCR beta sequences from roughly 180 million T cells were reported. Roughly 300 gigabases of sequencing data and tens of millions of unique TCR sequences made up an early release that covered roughly 670 HLA-typed donors. Among the roughly 380 genotyped donors, around 81% belonged to the genetic ancestry cluster associated with self-reported Caucasian donors. The study was designed to test whether signatures of past pathogen exposure could be identified by cataloging public T cell receptors. The T cell repertoires of under 700 subjects were profiled by immunosequencing and related to cytomegalovirus serostatus. Along with the roughly 670-subject first cohort, a separate validation cohort of around 110 different subjects was used. High-throughput TCR immunosequencing, statistical association of individual TCRs with disease status, and machine learning were combined to predict cytomegalovirus infection status. In a later analysis, previously published TCR beta repertoires from about 670 donors were re-analyzed and high-resolution HLA genotyping was added so that TCR occurrence patterns could be studied. The later analysis used no new phenotypic data to find candidate immune exposures, relying instead on TCR beta sequences and their occurrence across donors. In an earlier analysis of 550 to 700 of the donors, high-throughput TCR beta sequencing was used to judge whether each TCR beta V gene segment behaved as functional or pseudogenic. Donor age, sex, ethnicity and CMV serostatus were compiled alongside the repertoire data. A later genetic analysis took genome-wide SNP genotypes for about 65% of the roughly 670 donors and used that subset as a discovery cohort. All discovery cohort repertoires had been generated on a single sequencing platform. Class I and class II HLA loci were covered by the typing at four-digit resolution. Typing coverage differed by locus: A, B, C, DRB1 and DQB1 were typed in about 620-630 donors, DQA1 in approximately 520, DPA1 in around 610, and DPB1 in approximately 450. Four or five DR-DQ haplotypes were handled as single units for association and clustering because linkage in the cohort was strong. Across under 500 genotyped donors of the cohort, an average of roughly 250,000 unique TCR beta nucleotide sequences per donor were sequenced, and roughly 18% of those sequences were non-productive. General conclusions and limits of the study: Most CMV-associated TCR beta chains appeared to be HLA-restricted in a later analysis, and the HLA associations seemed to be driven largely by CMV exposure. A later analysis associated about 16,000 TCR beta sequences with specific HLA alleles at a false discovery rate of 0.05. Broadly in line with IMGT annotations, most TCR beta V segments showed up in productive rearrangements about 87% or about 30% of the time in an earlier analysis of several hundred of the donors. In a later genetic analysis, a missense DCLRE1C variant was associated with V-gene and J-gene trimming of TCR beta chains, and the association was replicated in an independent cohort. The classifier was reported to diagnose cytomegalovirus status with high specificity and sensitivity in both the original cohort and the validation cohort. Several of the top co-occurrence clusters appeared to be linked to parvovirus B19, influenza, CMV and Epstein-Barr virus, according to a later analysis. Correlated functional status among segregating V segments might be attributable to linkage disequilibrium, but an unknown experimental factor could not be ruled out. A later analysis found that HLA-associated TCR beta chains were more clonally expanded and had lower generation probabilities than equally common non-associated chains. Because counts were too low, 15 to 20 rarely observed V segments, including chromosome 9 orphons, were left out of the earlier analysis of approximately 580 of the donors. Immune exposure information for the cohort was limited to CMV serostatus. In this cohort, only TCR beta chains were sequenced, and detectable features were limited by the absence of alpha or paired-chain data. A further reported finding was that TCR beta sequences accurately predicted the HLA-A and HLA-B alleles for most subjects in the first cohort. A group of highly shared sequence variants was considered likely to be a technical artifact of the sequencing pipeline. According to a later analysis, TCR association rates differed among HLA loci, with DRB1 alleles showing the most associated TCRs and HLA-C alleles showing the fewest. Some IMGT-functional V segments, including TRBV6-2 and TRBV6-3, could not be distinguished by the 87-base-pair reads and were therefore excluded. A later genetic analysis reported fewer N-insertions in productive TCRs among donors in an Asian-associated ancestry cluster than the roughly 690-donor mean. The authors suggested that the approach could potentially be generalized to other disease states and immunological phenotypes. While some public TCRs were present in many individuals, most TCR sequences turned up only very rarely across donors. In the study, some 160 TCR beta chains were listed as associated with cytomegalovirus. Because some donors lacked HLA typing at each locus, the association tests relied only on the typed subset. A few of the identified cytomegalovirus-associated TCR beta chains were confirmed in vitro to be specific for cytomegalovirus antigens. The presence/absence analyses assumed that sequencing depth was roughly uniform across donors, and that assumption may not be true. When HLA alleles, especially DR and DQ, strongly co-occurred, TCR associations were difficult to assign to individual alleles.

Of note for this clone: It lacks a known antigen. Base qualities are not provided; no much larger clone lies one nucleotide away.

CDR1 and CDR2 are read off the germline V gene as MDHEN and SYDVKM. V is cut back by 6 bases and J by 4 bases, with 13 bases in the junction unmatched. The CDR3 starts with the cysteine, ends with the phenylalanine, and has 16 residues. Only the CDR3 region is kept as DNA, spanning 48 bases read in frame from base 1. In total, approximately 700 healthy bone marrow donors made up the cohort. At the time of sampling, all cohort members were nominally healthy, though unrecorded immune exposures were likely present. The donor tested CMV seronegative, placing the donor among the roughly 350 seronegative members of the cohort. Every donor gave a peripheral blood sample, and the peripheral blood mononuclear cells from that sample were used for TCR beta sequencing. The Qiagen DNeasy Blood Extraction Kit was used to extract genomic DNA from the blood cell samples. The protocol used for the library was the immunoSEQ multiplex PCR assay. For the multiplex PCR, a mixture combining 60 forward primers for TCR Vbeta segments and 13 reverse primers for TCR Jbeta segments was used. The CDR3 region of rearranged TCR beta genes was amplified from genomic DNA with a multiplex PCR assay. The Illumina HiSeq System was used to sequence the amplified TCR beta libraries as 87-base-pair reads. The source study handled its data this way. Across the 670 or so repertoires, a later analysis counted 60 million to 90 million unique TCR beta chains, some 11 million of which were shared by at least two donors. Raw reads were error-corrected and collapsed into unique sequences with a nearest-neighbor algorithm that merged closely related sequences to remove PCR and sequencing errors. V, D and J gene segments were assigned by aligning CDR3 sequences to IMGT reference sequences. For a sequence to be retained, a match of at least six nucleotides was required to both a V gene segment and a J gene segment. Rearrangements were called productive when the CDR3 lacked stop codons and stayed in frame with V and J; all others were non-productive. Following IMGT convention, CDR3 was defined as the stretch from the second conserved V-encoded cysteine to the conserved J-encoded phenylalanine. The earlier analysis of roughly 590 of the donors excluded sequences that lacked an unambiguous match to a single V gene segment. An earlier analysis of just under 600 of the donors called V segments functional above 56.7% productive rearrangements and segregating when the between-donor standard deviation exceeded 5%. A statistical classification framework was built to diagnose cytomegalovirus status from the catalog of TCR beta chain sequences. A later analysis assigned V and J genes by comparing TCR nucleotide sequences with IMGT/GENE-DB human TR gene sequences. A later analysis assigned CDR3 sequences and most-parsimonious VDJ recombination scenarios with the TCRdist pipeline. In a later analysis, each TCR beta chain was defined by its CDR3 amino acid sequence together with its V-gene family, and reads without a unique V-gene family were excluded. In a later analysis, 550 to 650 highly shared, low-generation-probability nucleotide sequences were removed to address suspected cross-contamination and a sequencing artifact. In a later analysis, a clonal expansion index for each public chain was calculated from normalized within-repertoire ranks of inferred template counts. A later analysis computed generation probabilities with a VDJ recombination model fitted to out-of-frame rearrangements, and checked the results against IGoR. Hypergeometric tests were used in a later analysis to score TCR-TCR, TCR-HLA and TCR-CMV co-occurrence, with a repertoire-size bias correction applied to the TCR pairs. False discovery rates were estimated in a later analysis by permuting HLA or CMV assignments 20 times. In a later analysis, co-occurring TCRs were grouped using DBSCAN, with TCRdist sequence similarity added in when clustering inside HLA-allele-positive subsets. For co-occurrence clustering, repertoires with fewer than 30,000 or more than 120,000 public chains were excluded, along with roughly 5 repertoires with anomalous nucleotide sharing. The source is immuneACCESS, and TCRdb retained only in-frame sequences with V and J called. Part of the clones is not carried over; for the studies checked, unresolved V genes explain less than half of this, and the remainder is unexplained. V and J calls and clone size are as listed in that table; D and trimming were resolved from the DNA. For this sample there are about 190,000 clones; around three quarters appear just once. The ten biggest clones cover over 1.5% of the sample.

Sequenced: PBMCs. The rearrangement joined TRBV28 to TRBJ2-5; TRBD1 fits 8 bases in the junction. The TCR was taken from a woman between 18 and 30 years old in good health and CMV-seronegative. The DNA sequence is as follows: TGTGCCAGCAGCCATACCCCGGGACAGGTGGGAGAGACCCAGTACTTC. The encoded protein is CASSHTPGQVGETQYF.